The T cell receptor (beta chain) described here comes from a study of cytomegalovirus exposure and HLA in healthy donors (dated by TCRdb to between 2016 and 2019). Study-wide context: An earlier analysis of some 600 of the donors reported about 300 Gb of sequence data and around 120 million unique TCR beta sequences obtained from about 179 million T cells. Roughly 300 gigabases of sequencing data and around 80 million unique TCR sequences made up an early release that covered around 640 HLA-typed donors. Of the roughly 400 genotyped donors, 81% fell in the genetic ancestry cluster associated with self-reported Caucasian donors. The study aimed to test whether signatures of past pathogen exposure could be identified by cataloging public T cell receptors. The T cell repertoires of 670 or so subjects were profiled by immunosequencing and related to cytomegalovirus serostatus. Along with the 666-subject first cohort, a separate validation cohort of over 90 different subjects was used. To predict cytomegalovirus infection status, the study brought together high-throughput TCR immunosequencing, statistical association of individual TCRs with disease status, and machine learning. To study patterns of TCR occurrence, a later analysis re-analyzed previously published TCR beta repertoires from several hundred donors and added high-resolution HLA genotyping. Rather than drawing on any new phenotypic data, the later analysis identified candidate immune exposures from TCR beta sequences and the way those sequences occurred across donors. To decide whether each TCR beta V gene segment behaved as functional or pseudogenic, an earlier analysis of some 580 of the donors relied on high-throughput TCR beta sequencing. Donor age, sex, ethnicity and CMV serostatus were compiled together with the repertoire data. Genome-wide SNP genotypes for about 60% of the roughly 670 donors were used in a later genetic analysis, which treated that subset as a discovery cohort. All discovery cohort repertoires had been generated on a single sequencing platform. Class I and class II HLA loci were covered by the typing at four-digit resolution. Typing coverage differed by locus: A, B, C, DRB1 and DQB1 were typed in roughly 620-630 donors, DQA1 in roughly 500, DPA1 in some 600, and DPB1 in around 440. Because of strong linkage in the cohort, 4 to 6 DR-DQ haplotypes were treated as single units for association and clustering. Across some 400 genotyped donors of the cohort, an average of 235,054 unique TCR beta nucleotide sequences per donor were sequenced, and approximately 17% of those sequences were non-productive.

Library method: the immunoSEQ multiplex PCR assay. For the multiplex PCR, a mixture combining 60 forward primers for TCR Vbeta segments and 13 reverse primers for TCR Jbeta segments was used. The CDR3 region of rearranged TCR beta genes was amplified from genomic DNA with a multiplex PCR assay. Amplified TCR beta libraries were sequenced as 87-base-pair reads on the Illumina HiSeq System. For the original study's pipeline: A later analysis counted approximately 84 million unique TCR beta chains across the 600 to 850 repertoires, and some 11 million of these chains were shared by at least two donors. Raw reads were error-corrected and collapsed into unique sequences with a nearest-neighbor algorithm that merged closely related sequences to remove PCR and sequencing errors. Alignment of CDR3 sequences to IMGT reference sequences was used to assign V, D and J gene segments. For a sequence to be retained, a match of at least six nucleotides was required to both a V gene segment and a J gene segment. A rearrangement was called productive if the CDR3 had no stop codons and remained in frame with V and J, and every other rearrangement was called non-productive. CDR3 was defined by IMGT convention, running from the second conserved V-encoded cysteine to the conserved J-encoded phenylalanine. The earlier analysis of about 500 of the donors excluded sequences that lacked an unambiguous match to a single V gene segment. In an earlier analysis of approximately 610 of the donors, V segments were called functional above 56.7% productive rearrangements and were called segregating when the between-donor standard deviation exceeded 5%. A statistical classification framework was built to diagnose cytomegalovirus status from the catalog of TCR beta chain sequences. In a later analysis, V and J genes were assigned by comparing TCR nucleotide sequences against IMGT/GENE-DB human TR gene sequences. Using the TCRdist pipeline, a later analysis assigned CDR3 sequences along with most-parsimonious VDJ recombination scenarios. In a later analysis, every TCR beta chain was defined by the combination of its CDR3 amino acid sequence and its V-gene family, and reads without a unique V-gene family were dropped. To address suspected cross-contamination and a sequencing artifact, a later analysis removed over 500 highly shared, low-generation-probability nucleotide sequences. A later analysis calculated a clonal expansion index for each public chain from normalized within-repertoire ranks of inferred template counts. In a later analysis, generation probabilities were computed with a VDJ recombination model fitted to out-of-frame rearrangements, and the resulting probabilities were checked against IGoR. In a later analysis, TCR-TCR, TCR-HLA and TCR-CMV co-occurrence was scored with hypergeometric tests, and a repertoire-size bias correction was applied to TCR pairs. To estimate false discovery rates, a later analysis permuted the HLA or CMV assignments 20 times. In a later analysis, co-occurring TCRs were grouped using DBSCAN, and TCRdist sequence similarity was added for clustering within HLA-allele-positive subsets. Co-occurrence clustering excluded repertoires with fewer than 30,000 or more than 120,000 public chains, plus five with anomalous nucleotide sharing. TCRdb took over this immuneACCESS table, retaining in-frame rearrangements with V and J assigned. Such tables are incomplete; in checked studies, under half of the missing clones stem from an unresolved V gene, and the remainder is unexplained. V and J calls and clone size follow that table, whereas D and trimming were derived from the DNA. This sample is represented by fewer than 200,000 clones; 65% to 80% of them were singletons. The ten largest clones take up 4.3% of the sample.

The cohort was made up of around 720 healthy bone marrow donors. At the time of sampling, all cohort members were nominally healthy, though unrecorded immune exposures were likely present. The donor was CMV seronegative and was included in the group of under 450 seronegative cohort members. A peripheral blood sample was collected from each donor, and TCR beta sequencing was performed on peripheral blood mononuclear cells. The Qiagen DNeasy Blood Extraction Kit was used to extract genomic DNA from the blood cell samples. As for this clone: Its antigen has not been determined. Base quality data are lacking; no much larger clone is found one base away.

Beyond this particular receptor, the publication reports: The cohort was sequenced for TCR beta chains only, and without alpha or paired-chain data the features that could be detected were limited. A later analysis associated 15,000 to 20,000 TCR beta sequences with specific HLA alleles at a false discovery rate of 0.05. According to a later analysis, TCR association rates differed among HLA loci, with DRB1 alleles showing the most associated TCRs and HLA-C alleles showing the fewest. A further reported finding was that TCR beta sequences accurately predicted the HLA-A and HLA-B alleles for most subjects in the first cohort. A group of highly shared sequence variants was considered likely to be a technical artifact of the sequencing pipeline. In a later analysis, most CMV-associated TCR beta chains were found to appear HLA-restricted, with HLA associations seemingly driven largely by CMV exposure. Three of the identified cytomegalovirus-associated TCR beta chains were confirmed in vitro to be specific for cytomegalovirus antigens. For the cohort, immune exposure information was limited to CMV serostatus. Most TCR sequences were observed very rarely across donors, whereas some public TCRs were present in many individuals. Compared with equally common non-associated chains, HLA-associated TCR beta chains in a later analysis were more clonally expanded and had lower generation probabilities. A later analysis reported that several top co-occurrence clusters appeared linked to parvovirus B19, influenza, CMV and Epstein-Barr virus. According to the authors, the approach could potentially be generalized to other disease states and immunological phenotypes. Because some donors lacked HLA typing at each locus, the association tests relied only on the typed subset. In a later genetic analysis, fewer N-insertions in productive TCRs were reported among donors in an Asian-associated ancestry cluster than the roughly 700-donor mean. When HLA alleles, especially DR and DQ, strongly co-occurred, attributing TCR associations to individual alleles was difficult. Because counts were too low, some 17 rarely observed V segments, including chromosome 9 orphons, were excluded from the earlier analysis of about 500 of the donors. An association between a missense DCLRE1C variant and V-gene and J-gene trimming of TCR beta chains was found in a later genetic analysis and replicated in an independent cohort. Correlated functional status among segregating V segments might be attributable to linkage disequilibrium, but an unknown experimental factor could not be ruled out. The study gave a list of 150 to 200 TCR beta chains associated with cytomegalovirus. The classifier was reported to diagnose cytomegalovirus status with high specificity and sensitivity in both the original and validation cohorts. An earlier analysis of approximately 540 of the donors showed that most TCR beta V segments appeared in productive rearrangements either about 87% or about 30% of the time, which broadly matched IMGT annotations. Sequencing depth was assumed to be roughly uniform across donors in the presence/absence analyses, though that assumption may not hold.

This clonotype was sampled from a middle-aged man in good health and CMV-seronegative. Sequencing input: PBMCs.

The nucleotide sequence is TGTGCCAGTAGTATAGGGGCGGGGAGCACAGATACGCAGTATTTT. The resulting protein is CASSIGAGSTDTQYF. The V and J genes are TRBV19 and TRBJ2-3; TRBD2 could be the D gene, as 6 bases match. V drops 1 base and J drops 0 bases, leaving 8 bases in between. Taken from cysteine to phenylalanine, the CDR3 has 15 residues. CDR3 DNA is the only sequence kept; it has 45 bases, read in frame from the first base. According to the germline V gene (reference sequence), CDR1 reads LNHDA and CDR2 reads SQIVND.